This entry is about one T cell receptor beta chain. What it binds is not known. These data originate in a study of radiotherapy plus CTLA-4 blockade in lung cancer. Study-wide background: There were objective responses in roughly 18% of patients, and about 31% had disease control.

TCRdb keeps only in-frame clones here, not all; method: immunoSEQ multiplex PCR. The sample yields around 26,000 clones, less than 80% seen once. Study-level findings and limits: Tumor-derived TCR clones expanded in blood after radiotherapy plus ipilimumab. Reports identified early blood T cell clone dynamics, with interferon-beta, as the best response predictor.

Germline loops: CDR1 MGHRA, CDR2 YSYEKL. The CDR3 is 16 residues long. Trimming removed 7 bases from V and 1 base from J; junction bases left unmatched: 5. The TCR sequence derives from a human donor with non-small cell lung cancer whose response to radiotherapy plus ipilimumab could not be evaluated. This chain uses TRBV4-1 with TRBJ2-2; 11 nucleotides match TRBD2. This material consisted of peripheral blood, taken from a patient treated with radiotherapy plus ipilimumab. For the CDR3, the DNA is TGCGCCAGCACCCGGACTAGCGGGCAGAACACCGGGGAGCTGTTTTTT. Protein product: CASTRTSGQNTGELFF.